Presented here are 30 T cell receptor beta chains from one specimen sequenced in a study of cytomegalovirus exposure and HLA in healthy donors. The PCR was carried out with 60 Vbeta primers and 13 Jbeta primers. The repertoire was sequenced with immunoSEQ multiplex PCR; TCRdb's copy has only in-frame clones and lacks some. The sample lists roughly 100,000 clones; 65% to 75% were seen once. Input material: PBMCs. The origin of the receptors is a female donor in good health and CMV-seronegative.

The genes are TRBV7-8 and TRBJ2-3, with D tentatively TRBD2 (5 bases). This CDR3 spans 15 amino acids. The germline V gene has CDR1 SGHVS and CDR2 FQNEAQ. V was cut by 7 bases and J by 5 bases, with 19 bases left in between. CDR3 sequence (DNA): TGTGCCAGCATTGAAAGGCGCGGAGGTATAGATACGCAGTATTTT. Residues: CASIERRGGIDTQYF. The entire variable domain, with the rest obtained from reference TRBV7-8 and TRBJ2-3, is as follows: GAGVSQSPRYKVAKRGQDVALRCDPISGHVSLFWYQQALGQGPEFLTYFQNEAQLDKSGLPSDRFFAERPEGSVSTLKIQRTQQEDSAVYLCASIERRGGIDTQYFGPGTRLTVL.

V is TRBV7-2 and J is TRBJ2-7; 8 bases are a match to TRBD2. CDR3 size: 18 residues. Unmatched junction bases numbered 14, after V lost 4 bases and J lost 0 bases. The germline CDR1 and CDR2 sequences are SGHTA and FQGNSA. CDR3 DNA sequence: TGTGCCAGCAGCTCAAGGACTAGCAAGGGAGTTATCTCCTACGAGCAGTACTTC. Protein: CASSSRTSKGVISYEQYF.

By share, this clone counts as medium-sized. The chain has TRBV11-2 and TRBJ1-2; TRBD1 aligns across 8 bases. Germline CDR1 SGHAT, CDR2 FQNNGV. The CDR3 totals 15 residues. V lost 1 base, J lost 4 bases, and 5 bases stayed unmatched. CDR3 sequence: CASSLASGGTYGYTF. Written as DNA, the CDR3 is TGTGCCAGCAGCTTAGCCTCAGGGGGCACCTATGGCTACACCTTC. Supplemented by reference TRBV11-2 and TRBJ1-2, the full variable domain reads EAGVAQSPRYKIIEKRQSVAFWCNPISGHATLYWYQQILGQGPKLLIQFQNNGVVDDSQLPKDRFSAERLKGVDSTLKIQPAKLEDSAVYLCASSLASGGTYGYTFGSGTRLTVV.

The rearrangement links TRBV27 to TRBJ2-7, with a tentative D call TRBD1 (6 bases). Trimming removed 6 bases at V and 2 bases at J, with 17 bases between. This CDR3 is 15 amino acids long. Germline lookup yields CDR1 MNHEY and CDR2 SMNVEV (reference sequence). The CDR3 loop reads CASRHDGQTPYEQYF. The CDR3, as DNA: TGTGCCAGCAGGCACGACGGACAGACGCCCTACGAGCAGTACTTC.

This clone has more than one count but fewer than ten. CDR3 coding DNA: TGTGCCAGCAGCTTAGGGGCTAGCAGATCCTACGAGCAGTACTTC. Protein sequence: CASSLGASRSYEQYF. The rearrangement joins TRBV11-1 to TRBJ2-7; maybe TRBD2 (5 bases). CDR1 and CDR2 (germline): SGHAT, FQDESV (reference sequence). Trimming removed 1 base from V and 1 base from J, with 11 bases in between. CDR3 length: 15 amino acids.

V is TRBV29-1 and J is TRBJ2-3; maybe TRBD1 (5 bases). The V gene lost 4 bases and the J gene lost 0 bases, with 11 bases spanning the gap. The CDR3 loop spans 14 amino acids. Per the germline V gene, CDR1 is SQVTM and CDR2 is ANQGSEA. CDR3 sequence reads: CSVGATGSTDTQYF. The DNA of the CDR3 is TGCAGCGTTGGAGCTACAGGTAGCACAGATACGCAGTATTTT.

The rearrangement links TRBV28 to TRBJ1-2, with TRBD1 matching over 7 bases. In germline, CDR1 is MDHEN, CDR2 SYDVKM. The CDR3 is 14 residues long. V dropped 7 bases and J dropped 8; count of bases not matched to a gene: 13. CDR3 nucleotide sequence: TGTGCCAGCAAGGTAGGAGGGGGCGCAGGAGGCTACACCTTC. Translated, it gives CASKVGGGAGGYTF.

The chain carries TRBV9 and TRBJ2-7; 9 nucleotides match TRBD1. The CDR3 totals 16 residues. V shed 0 bases and J 6 bases; nucleotides not matched to a gene: 10. Germline V gene data show CDR1 as SGDLS and CDR2 as YYNGEE. In DNA, the CDR3 is TGTGCCAGCAGCGTAGGAAGCAGGGACAGGGTGGGCGAGCAGTACTTC. Translating gives CASSVGSRDRVGEQYF.

The chain employs TRBV5-1 and TRBJ2-7; 9 bases line up with TRBD2. This CDR3 contains 18 residues. Looked up from germline, CDR1 is SGHRS and CDR2 is YFSETQ. V lost 2 bases and J lost 4; bases outside the gene matches: 16. The CDR3 reads CASSLLFPTGTSPYEQYF. CDR3 nucleotides: TGCGCCAGCAGCTTATTATTCCCCACCGGGACTAGCCCTTACGAGCAGTACTTC. Supplemented by reference TRBV5-1 and TRBJ2-7, the full variable domain reads KAGVTQTPRYLIKTRGQQVTLSCSPISGHRSVSWYQQTPGQGLQFLFEYFSETQRNKGNFPGRFSGRQFSNSRSEMNVSTLELGDSALYLCASSLLFPTGTSPYEQYFGPGTRLTVT.

The chain links TRBV9 to TRBJ2-3; D is possibly TRBD2 (6 bases). The CDR3 runs to 14 residues. Looked up from germline, CDR1 is SGDLS and CDR2 is YYNGEE. Trimming pared 0 bases from V and 6 bases from J, leaving 11 bases between. CDR3 residues: CASSVAIGGDTQYF. The CDR3 coding sequence is TGTGCCAGCAGCGTAGCAATCGGAGGGGATACGCAGTATTTT.

The rearrangement links TRBV7-8 to TRBJ1-2; maybe TRBD1 (6 bases). The CDR3 loop spans 15 amino acids. The germline gives CDR1 SGHVS, CDR2 FQNEAQ. Trimming left V 1 base short and J 4 bases short, with 13 bases between. CDR3 DNA sequence: TGTGCCAGCAGCTTAGGGACAGTCCGCCCCTATGGCTACACCTTC. Its protein product is CASSLGTVRPYGYTF.

As concerns this clone: The junction does not match germline at one end; this may be a read error. Other DNA sequences in the sample encode the same CDR3. The V call is TRBV29-1, the J call TRBJ1-1, with 9 bases aligning to TRBD1. Germline V gene sequence: CDR1 SQVTM, CDR2 ANQGSEA. The length of the CDR3 is 13 residues. CDR3 loop: CSVHRGQNTEAFF. For the CDR3, the DNA is TGCAGCGTTCACAGGGGGCAGAACACTGAAGCTTTTTTT.

The chain has TRBV5-5 and TRBJ2-7; 10 nucleotides align to TRBD1. Germline CDR1 and CDR2: SGHKS and YYEKEE (reference sequence). With V trimmed by 0 bases and J by 3 bases, 0 bases remained unmatched. The CDR3 is 14 residues long. The CDR3 sequence: CASSLGTGGYEQYF. The DNA for the CDR3 is TGTGCCAGCAGCTTGGGGACAGGGGGCTACGAGCAGTACTTC.

The chain has TRBV7-3 and TRBJ2-1, with TRBD1 matching 9 bases. The trim removed 5 bases at V and 2 bases at J, leaving 7 bases unmatched. Germline CDR1 SGHTA, CDR2 FQGTGA. This CDR3 has 16 amino acids. CDR3 coding DNA: TGTGCCAGCAGCCTCCAAGGGACAGGGACCTACAATGAGCAGTTCTTC. Protein sequence: CASSLQGTGTYNEQFF.

This clone was found once. Here the CDR3 DNA reads TGTGCCAGCAGCTTATACGGTTTTCTAAGCGAGCAGTACTTC. Translating it yields CASSLYGFLSEQYF. The chain is built from TRBV7-9 and TRBJ2-7; no clear D. Trimming removed 2 bases at V and 6 bases at J, with 14 bases between. Germline V gene lookup returns CDR1 SEHNR and CDR2 FQNEAQ (reference sequence). The CDR3 has 14 residues. The complete variable domain, with remaining parts taken from reference TRBV7-9 and TRBJ2-7, reads DTGVSQNPRHKITKRGQNVTFRCDPISEHNRLYWYRQTLGQGPEFLTYFQNEAQLEKSRLLSDRFSAERPKGSFSTLEIQRTEQGDSAMYLCASSLYGFLSEQYFGPGTRLTVT.

V and J are TRBV5-4 and TRBJ2-5; weak D call: TRBD2 (6 bases). The V end lost 3 bases, the J end lost 5 bases, and 14 bases lay between the germline ends. Germline CDR1 reads SGHNT; CDR2 reads YYREEE (reference sequence). CDR3 length equals 14 residues. CDR3 sequence: CASSSRGSGETQYF. CDR3 DNA: TGTGCCAGCAGCTCAAGAGGGAGCGGGGAGACCCAGTACTTC.

The CDR3 loop reads CSVGGDRNQPQHF. CDR3 bases: TGCAGCGTTGGTGGGGACAGGAATCAGCCCCAGCATTTT. The chain couples TRBV29-1 to TRBJ1-5, with 8 bases identical to TRBD1. Germline lookup yields CDR1 SQVTM and CDR2 ANQGSEA. With V trimmed by 4 bases and J by 4 bases, 3 bases remained unmatched. This CDR3 has 13 residues. Supplemented by reference TRBV29-1 and TRBJ1-5, the full variable domain reads SAVISQKPSRDICQRGTSLTIQCQVDSQVTMMFWYRQQPGQSLTLIATANQGSEATYESGFVIDKFPISRPNLTFSTLTVSNMSPEDSSIYLCSVGGDRNQPQHFGDGTRLSIL.

As concerns this clone: Germline and junction disagree at one end, which may indicate a read error. The V call is TRBV7-8, the J call TRBJ1-2; tentatively, D is TRBD1 (6 bases). CDR3 size: 17 residues. CDR1 is SGHVS, CDR2 FQNEAQ, per germline. The CDR3 DNA sequence: TGTGCCAGCAGCTTAGGGCTAACTGGGGGCGCGTTATATGGCTACAACTTC. Translating it yields CASSLGLTGGALYGYNF.

The chain recombines TRBV27 with TRBJ2-3; 16 bases are a match to TRBD2. Germline trimming cut 3 bases from V and 6 bases from J; bases unmatched to any gene: 15. In germline, CDR1 is MNHEY, CDR2 SMNVEV (reference sequence). This CDR3 has 20 residues. The CDR3 is CASSFFPGRGGLAGGDTQYF. The CDR3, as DNA: TGTGCCAGCAGTTTTTTTCCTGGCAGGGGGGGACTAGCGGGAGGGGATACGCAGTATTTT.

This clone was counted a few times. The V call is TRBV7-2, the J call TRBJ2-7; no clear D gene. Per germline, CDR1 SGHTA and CDR2 FQGNSA. The CDR3 length is 14 residues. The V end lost 5 bases, the J end lost 0 bases, and 11 bases lay between the germline ends. The CDR3 nucleotides read TGTGCCAGCAGCCAAGTAGCAAACTCCTACGAGCAGTACTTC. Translated, it gives CASSQVANSYEQYF.

A few counts support this clone. V is TRBV5-1 and J is TRBJ2-7; D might be TRBD2 (6 bases). The CDR3 totals 12 residues. Germline CDR1 SGHRS, CDR2 YFSETQ. Trimming removed 5 bases from V and 3 bases from J, with 9 bases in between. The CDR3 loop reads CASRSGVYEQYF. Here the CDR3 DNA reads TGCGCCAGCAGATCGGGAGTCTACGAGCAGTACTTC.

This clone has only a few counts. The genes are TRBV11-2 and TRBJ2-5; the match to TRBD2 covers 10 bases. The J call may not be correct, given that the DNA end is closer to TRBJ2-7. The CDR3 totals 16 residues. Per germline, CDR1 SGHAT and CDR2 FQNNGV. The chain's CDR3 is CASSYRAGGGSYEQYF. The CDR3 DNA sequence: TGTGCCAGCAGCTATCGAGCGGGAGGGGGCTCCTACGAGCAGTACTTC.

The chain links TRBV19 to TRBJ2-7, with TRBD2 as a possible D gene (5 bases). Trimming took off 4 bases at V and 2 bases at J, with 12 bases between the two ends. Germline V gene lookup returns CDR1 LNHDA and CDR2 SQIVND (reference sequence). The CDR3 totals 14 residues. The CDR3 loop is CASSTGDLPYEQYF. CDR3 DNA: TGTGCCAGTAGTACCGGGGATCTCCCCTACGAGCAGTACTTC.

This clone came up once. This chain uses TRBV11-2 with TRBJ2-7; 9 bases agree with TRBD1. J was trimmed by 5 bases and V by 5 bases; bases with no gene match: 4. Germline V gene lookup returns CDR1 SGHAT and CDR2 FQNNGV. The CDR3 covers 13 residues. CDR3 region: CASSADRGHEQYF. The CDR3 region has the DNA TGTGCCAGCAGCGCGGACAGGGGCCACGAGCAGTACTTC.

This chain joins TRBV4-2 and TRBJ2-1; TRBD2 matches 12 bases. This CDR3 has 14 amino acids. Trimming at V came to 1 base and at J to 9 bases, leaving 1 base not matched to a gene. The V gene's germline CDR1 is LGHNA and CDR2 YNFKEQ. CDR3 residues: CASSQGLAGAEQFF. The DNA for the CDR3 is TGTGCCAGCAGCCAAGGACTAGCGGGAGCTGAGCAGTTCTTC.

The chain joins TRBV30 to TRBJ2-3, with 8 bases that match TRBD2. V lost 5 bases to trimming and J lost 9 bases; unmatched junction nucleotides: 13. Germline lookup yields CDR1 GTSNPN and CDR2 SVGIG (reference sequence). The CDR3 length is 14 residues. CDR3: CAWRGGGRVGTQYF. The CDR3, as DNA: TGTGCCTGGCGGGGGGGCGGGCGTGTCGGGACGCAGTATTTT.

The table lists this clone with a few counts. This chain joins TRBV7-9 and TRBJ2-1, with 7 bases matching TRBD1. V was pared by 8 bases and J by 0 bases, with 4 bases of the junction left unmatched. This CDR3 is built from 14 residues. Germline CDR1 SEHNR, CDR2 FQNEAQ (reference sequence). CDR3 sequence: CASRDSLSYNEQFF. CDR3 in DNA: TGTGCCAGCCGGGACAGTCTCTCCTACAATGAGCAGTTCTTC.

The sample holds one count of this clone. This chain links TRBV30 with TRBJ1-5; D possibly corresponds to TRBD1 (5 bases). The CDR3 runs to 15 residues. Between the trimmed V and J ends, which lost 2 bases and 2 bases, there was a span of 13 bases. Germline V CDR1 and CDR2: GTSNPN, SVGIG (reference sequence). The CDR3 protein is CAWSPAGLGNQPQHF. CDR3 nucleotide sequence: TGTGCCTGGAGTCCGGCAGGGCTGGGCAATCAGCCCCAGCATTTT. The full variable domain, in which reference TRBV30 and TRBJ1-5 provide the parts outside the CDR3, is SQTIHQWPATLVQPVGSPLSLECTVEGTSNPNLYWYRQAAGRGLQLLFYSVGIGQISSEVPQNLSASRPQDRQFILSSKKLLLSDSGFYLCAWSPAGLGNQPQHFGDGTRLSIL.

This clone turned up a few times. V and J are TRBV27 and TRBJ1-1, with 8 bases fitting TRBD1. V dropped 4 bases and J dropped 3; count of bases not matched to a gene: 7. Germline CDR1 is MNHEY and CDR2 is SMNVEV (reference sequence). The CDR3 has 15 residues. CDR3 sequence reads: CASSSDDRGHTEAFF. For the CDR3, the DNA is TGTGCCAGCAGTTCGGATGACAGGGGCCACACTGAAGCTTTCTTT.

This clone was seen a few times. This chain uses TRBV23-1 with TRBJ2-3, with TRBD2 matching 15 bases. TRBV23-1 is known as an ORF, though its function is uncertain. Unmatched junction bases numbered 7, after V lost 2 bases and J lost 4 bases. The CDR3 has 18 residues. The CDR3 DNA sequence: TGCGCCAGCAGTCAACCCGGACTAGCGGGAGGGCCCCCAGATACGCAGTATTTT. Translating it yields CASSQPGLAGGPPDTQYF.